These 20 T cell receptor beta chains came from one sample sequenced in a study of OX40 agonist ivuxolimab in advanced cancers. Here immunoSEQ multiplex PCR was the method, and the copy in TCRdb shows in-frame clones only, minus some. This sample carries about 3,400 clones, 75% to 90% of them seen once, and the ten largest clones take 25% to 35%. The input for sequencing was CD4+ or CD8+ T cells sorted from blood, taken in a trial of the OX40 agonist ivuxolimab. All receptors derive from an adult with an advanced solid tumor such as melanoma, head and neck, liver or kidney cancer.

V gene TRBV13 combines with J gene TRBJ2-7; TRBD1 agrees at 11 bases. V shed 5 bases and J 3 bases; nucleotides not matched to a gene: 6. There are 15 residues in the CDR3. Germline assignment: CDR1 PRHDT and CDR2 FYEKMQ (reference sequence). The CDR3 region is CASSISGTGGYEQYF. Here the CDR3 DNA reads TGTGCCAGCAGCATATCCGGGACAGGGGGCTACGAGCAGTACTTC.

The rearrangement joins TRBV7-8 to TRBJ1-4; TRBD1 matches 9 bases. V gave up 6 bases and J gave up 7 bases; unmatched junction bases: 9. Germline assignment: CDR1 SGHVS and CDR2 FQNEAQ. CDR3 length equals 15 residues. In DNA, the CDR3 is TGTGCCAGCAGACGGACGGGGACAGGGAGTGAAAAACTGTTTTTT. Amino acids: CASRRTGTGSEKLFF.

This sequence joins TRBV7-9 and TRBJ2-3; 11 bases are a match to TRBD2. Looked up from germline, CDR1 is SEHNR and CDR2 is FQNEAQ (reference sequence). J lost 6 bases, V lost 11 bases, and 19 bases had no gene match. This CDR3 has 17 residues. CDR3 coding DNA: TGTGCCGGAGGGGGACTAGCGGATAACCCGTGGGCCGATACGCAGTATTTT. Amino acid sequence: CAGGGLADNPWADTQYF.

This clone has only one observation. The CDR3 region has the DNA TGTGCCAGCAGTGACGGTTCACAGGGGTGGCAGCCCCAGCATTTT. Translated, it gives CASSDGSQGWQPQHF. The gene calls are TRBV6-1 and TRBJ1-5, with 7 bases lining up with TRBD1. The junction had 9 bases not matched to a gene; V was cut back by 3 bases and J by 7 bases. CDR3 length: 15 amino acids. CDR1 is MNHNS and CDR2 is SASEGT in the germline V gene.

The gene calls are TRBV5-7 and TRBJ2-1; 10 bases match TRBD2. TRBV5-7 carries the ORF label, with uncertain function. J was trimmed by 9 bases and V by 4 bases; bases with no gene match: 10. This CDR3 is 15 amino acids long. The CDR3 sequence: CASSPRAGGNGEQFF. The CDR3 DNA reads TGTGCCAGCAGCCCCCGAGCGGGAGGGAACGGTGAGCAGTTCTTC.

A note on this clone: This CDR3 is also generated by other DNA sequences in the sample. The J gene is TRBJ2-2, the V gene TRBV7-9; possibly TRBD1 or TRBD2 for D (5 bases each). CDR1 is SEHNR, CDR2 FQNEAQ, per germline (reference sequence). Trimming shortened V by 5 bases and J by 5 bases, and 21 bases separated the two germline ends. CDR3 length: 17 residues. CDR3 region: CASSLEVSGQPTGELFF. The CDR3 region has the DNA TGTGCCAGCAGCCTAGAGGTCTCGGGGCAACCAACCGGGGAGCTGTTTTTT. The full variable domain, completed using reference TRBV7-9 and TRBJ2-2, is DTGVSQNPRHKITKRGQNVTFRCDPISEHNRLYWYRQTLGQGPEFLTYFQNEAQLEKSRLLSDRFSAERPKGSFSTLEIQRTEQGDSAMYLCASSLEVSGQPTGELFFGEGSRLTVL.

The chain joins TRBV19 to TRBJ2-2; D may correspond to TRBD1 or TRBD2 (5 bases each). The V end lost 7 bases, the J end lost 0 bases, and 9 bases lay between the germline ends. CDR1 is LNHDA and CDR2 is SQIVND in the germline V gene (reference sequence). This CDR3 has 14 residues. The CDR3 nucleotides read TGTGCCAGTACGTGGGGGACGAACACCGGGGAGCTGTTTTTT. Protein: CASTWGTNTGELFF.

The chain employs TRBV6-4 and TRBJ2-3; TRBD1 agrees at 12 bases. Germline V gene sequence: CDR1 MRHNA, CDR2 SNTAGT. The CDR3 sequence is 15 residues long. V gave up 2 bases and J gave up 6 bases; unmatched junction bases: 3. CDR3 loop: CASSDGTGGSDTQYF. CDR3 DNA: TGTGCCAGCAGTGACGGGACAGGGGGCAGCGATACGCAGTATTTT.

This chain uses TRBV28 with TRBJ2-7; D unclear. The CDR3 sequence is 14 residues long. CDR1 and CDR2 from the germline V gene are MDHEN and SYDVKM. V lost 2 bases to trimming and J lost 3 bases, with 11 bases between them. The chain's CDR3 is CASSLNAAGYEQYF. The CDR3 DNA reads TGTGCCAGCAGTTTAAACGCCGCCGGCTACGAGCAGTACTTC.

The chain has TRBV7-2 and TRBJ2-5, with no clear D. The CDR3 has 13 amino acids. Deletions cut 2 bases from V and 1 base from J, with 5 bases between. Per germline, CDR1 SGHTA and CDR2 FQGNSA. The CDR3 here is CASSLWSQETQYF. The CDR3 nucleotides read TGTGCCAGCAGCTTATGGAGCCAAGAGACCCAGTACTTC.

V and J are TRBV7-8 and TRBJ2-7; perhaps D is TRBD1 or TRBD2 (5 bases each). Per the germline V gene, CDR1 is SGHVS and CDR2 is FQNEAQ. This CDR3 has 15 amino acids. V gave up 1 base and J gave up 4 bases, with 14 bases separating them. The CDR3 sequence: CASSLVDGTFYEQYF. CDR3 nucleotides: TGTGCCAGCAGCTTAGTGGACGGGACGTTTTACGAGCAGTACTTC.

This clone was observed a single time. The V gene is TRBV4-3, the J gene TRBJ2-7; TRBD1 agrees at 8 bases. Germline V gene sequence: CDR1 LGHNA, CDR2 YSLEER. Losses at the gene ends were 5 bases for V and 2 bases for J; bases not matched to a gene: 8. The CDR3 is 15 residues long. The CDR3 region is CASSYSGTGTYEQYF. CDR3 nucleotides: TGCGCCAGCAGCTATTCCGGGACAGGAACCTACGAGCAGTACTTC.

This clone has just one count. This CDR3 reads CASSLRAPGANVLTF. In DNA, the CDR3 is TGTGCCAGCAGCTTACGCGCCCCTGGGGCCAACGTCCTGACTTTC. The chain recombines TRBV11-3 with TRBJ2-6; D is uncertain. The V end was cut by 2 bases, the J end by 2 bases, with 7 bases between. This CDR3 has 15 amino acids. Per the germline V gene, CDR1 is SGHNT and CDR2 is YENEEA.

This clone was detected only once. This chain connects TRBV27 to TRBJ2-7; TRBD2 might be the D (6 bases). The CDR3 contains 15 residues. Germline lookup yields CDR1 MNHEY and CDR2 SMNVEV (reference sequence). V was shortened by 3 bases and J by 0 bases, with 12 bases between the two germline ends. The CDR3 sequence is CASSFPGLNSYEQYF. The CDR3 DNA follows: TGTGCCAGCAGTTTCCCGGGACTGAACTCCTACGAGCAGTACTTC.

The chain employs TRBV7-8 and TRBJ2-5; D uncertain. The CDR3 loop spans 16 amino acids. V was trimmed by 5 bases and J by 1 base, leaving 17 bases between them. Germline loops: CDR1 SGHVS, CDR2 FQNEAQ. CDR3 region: CASSQGPITRQETQYF. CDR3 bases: TGTGCCAGCAGCCAAGGTCCTATAACCCGCCAAGAGACCCAGTACTTC. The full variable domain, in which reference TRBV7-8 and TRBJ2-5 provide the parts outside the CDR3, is GAGVSQSPRYKVAKRGQDVALRCDPISGHVSLFWYQQALGQGPEFLTYFQNEAQLDKSGLPSDRFFAERPEGSVSTLKIQRTQQEDSAVYLCASSQGPITRQETQYFGPGTRLLVL.

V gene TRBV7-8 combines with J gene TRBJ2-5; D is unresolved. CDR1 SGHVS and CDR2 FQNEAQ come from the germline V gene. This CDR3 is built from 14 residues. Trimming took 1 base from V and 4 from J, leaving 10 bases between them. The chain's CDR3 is CASSLVVRPETQYF. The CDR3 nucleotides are TGTGCCAGCAGCTTAGTTGTCAGACCAGAGACCCAGTACTTC.

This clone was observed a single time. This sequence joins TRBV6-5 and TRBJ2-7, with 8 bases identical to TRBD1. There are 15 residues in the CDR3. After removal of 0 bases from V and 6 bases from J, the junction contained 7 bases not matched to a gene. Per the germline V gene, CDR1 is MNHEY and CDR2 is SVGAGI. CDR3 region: CASSYSPDRAPEQYF. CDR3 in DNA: TGTGCCAGCAGTTACTCCCCGGACAGGGCGCCCGAGCAGTACTTC.

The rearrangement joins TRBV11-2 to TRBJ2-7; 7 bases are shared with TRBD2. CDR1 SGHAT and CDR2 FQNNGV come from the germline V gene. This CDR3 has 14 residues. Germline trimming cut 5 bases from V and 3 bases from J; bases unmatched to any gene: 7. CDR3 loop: CASSPAGTNYEQYF. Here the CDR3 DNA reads TGTGCCAGCAGCCCTGCTGGGACTAACTACGAGCAGTACTTC. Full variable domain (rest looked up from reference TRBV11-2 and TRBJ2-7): EAGVAQSPRYKIIEKRQSVAFWCNPISGHATLYWYQQILGQGPKLLIQFQNNGVVDDSQLPKDRFSAERLKGVDSTLKIQPAKLEDSAVYLCASSPAGTNYEQYFGPGTRLTVT.

The CDR3 coding sequence is TGTGCCAGCAGCGTAGAAATTTCCGGGGAGCTGTTTTTT. This codes for CASSVEISGELFF. The chain links TRBV9 to TRBJ2-2, with D hard to call. Trimming pared 0 bases from V and 6 bases from J, leaving 6 bases between. This CDR3 has 13 amino acids. Looked up from germline, CDR1 is SGDLS and CDR2 is YYNGEE.

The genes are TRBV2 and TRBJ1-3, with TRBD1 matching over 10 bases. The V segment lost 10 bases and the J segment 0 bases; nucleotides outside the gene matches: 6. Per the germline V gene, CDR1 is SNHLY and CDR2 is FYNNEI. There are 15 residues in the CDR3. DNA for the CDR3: TGTGCCACTCGGGACAGGGGATTCTCTGGAAACACCATATATTTT. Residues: CATRDRGFSGNTIYF.